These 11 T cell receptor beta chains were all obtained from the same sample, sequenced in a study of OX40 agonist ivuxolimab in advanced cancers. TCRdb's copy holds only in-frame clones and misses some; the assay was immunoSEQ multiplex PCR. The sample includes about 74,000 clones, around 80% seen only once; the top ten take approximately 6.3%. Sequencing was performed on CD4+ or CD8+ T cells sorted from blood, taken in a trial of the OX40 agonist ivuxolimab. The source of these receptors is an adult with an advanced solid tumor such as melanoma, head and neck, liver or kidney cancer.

CDR3 region: CASSSEGRGKAIGQPQHF. The CDR3 nucleotides are TGTGCCAGCAGCTCCGAGGGCAGGGGGAAGGCAATCGGCCAGCCCCAGCATTTT. The V gene is TRBV7-8, the J gene TRBJ1-5, with 7 nucleotides matching TRBD1. With 4 bases clipped from V and 7 bases from J, the junction kept 19 bases outside the gene matches. The CDR3 has 18 residues. Germline-derived CDR1 and CDR2 are SGHVS and FQNEAQ.

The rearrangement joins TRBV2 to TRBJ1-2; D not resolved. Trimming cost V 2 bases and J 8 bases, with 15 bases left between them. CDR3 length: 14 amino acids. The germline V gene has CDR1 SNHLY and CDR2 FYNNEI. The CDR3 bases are TGTGCCAGCAGTGAAACCTCGGGAATTGGCGGCTACACCTTC. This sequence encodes CASSETSGIGGYTF.

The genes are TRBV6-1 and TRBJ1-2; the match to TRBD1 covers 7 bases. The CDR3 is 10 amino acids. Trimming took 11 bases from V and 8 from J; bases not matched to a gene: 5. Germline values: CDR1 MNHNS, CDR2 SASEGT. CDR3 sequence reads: CAAGGGGYTF. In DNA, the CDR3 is TGTGCCGCAGGGGGTGGGGGCTACACCTTC.

CDR3 amino acids: CASSWSRTGNTGELFF. Here the CDR3 DNA reads TGTGCCAGCAGCTGGTCCCGGACAGGGAACACCGGGGAGCTGTTTTTT. This sequence joins TRBV7-6 and TRBJ2-2, with 7 positions matching TRBD1. CDR3 length: 16 amino acids. V lost 4 bases, J lost 1 base, and 6 bases stayed unmatched. Per germline, CDR1 SGHVS and CDR2 FNYEAQ.

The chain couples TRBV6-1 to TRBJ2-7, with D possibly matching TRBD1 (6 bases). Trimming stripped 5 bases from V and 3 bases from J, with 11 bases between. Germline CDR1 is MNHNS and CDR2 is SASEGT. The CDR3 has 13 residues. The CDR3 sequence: CASSPDRFYEQYF. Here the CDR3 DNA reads TGTGCCAGCAGTCCGGACAGATTCTACGAGCAGTACTTC.

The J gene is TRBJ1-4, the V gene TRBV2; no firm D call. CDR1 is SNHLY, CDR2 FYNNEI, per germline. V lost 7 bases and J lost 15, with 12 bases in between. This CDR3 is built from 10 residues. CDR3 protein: CASIGLGVFF. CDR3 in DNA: TGTGCCAGCATTGGGTTAGGAGTGTTTTTT.

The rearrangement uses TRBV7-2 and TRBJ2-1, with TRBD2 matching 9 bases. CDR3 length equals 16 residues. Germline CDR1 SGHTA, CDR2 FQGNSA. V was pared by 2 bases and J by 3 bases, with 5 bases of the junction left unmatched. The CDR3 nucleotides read TGTGCCAGCAGCTTAAGGGCGGGAGGGTACTACAATGAGCAGTTCTTC. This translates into CASSLRAGGYYNEQFF.

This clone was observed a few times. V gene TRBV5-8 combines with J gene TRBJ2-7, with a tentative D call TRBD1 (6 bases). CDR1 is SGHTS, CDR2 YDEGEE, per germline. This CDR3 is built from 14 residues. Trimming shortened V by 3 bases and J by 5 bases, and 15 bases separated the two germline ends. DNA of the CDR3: TGTGCCAGCAGCTCACAGGGCACTGGGGACGAGCAGTACTTC. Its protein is CASSSQGTGDEQYF. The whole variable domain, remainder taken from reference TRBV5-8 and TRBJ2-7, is EAGVTQSPTHLIKTRGQQATLRCSPISGHTSVYWYQQALGLGLQFLLWYDEGEERNRGNFPPRFSGRQFPNYSSELNVNALELEDSALYLCASSSQGTGDEQYFGPGTRLTVT.

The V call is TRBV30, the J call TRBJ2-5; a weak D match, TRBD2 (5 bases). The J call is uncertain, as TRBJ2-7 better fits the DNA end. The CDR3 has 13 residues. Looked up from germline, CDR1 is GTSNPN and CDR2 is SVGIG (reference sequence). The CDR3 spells CAWSVSGIHEQYF. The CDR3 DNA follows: TGTGCCTGGAGTGTATCCGGGATTCACGAGCAGTACTTC.

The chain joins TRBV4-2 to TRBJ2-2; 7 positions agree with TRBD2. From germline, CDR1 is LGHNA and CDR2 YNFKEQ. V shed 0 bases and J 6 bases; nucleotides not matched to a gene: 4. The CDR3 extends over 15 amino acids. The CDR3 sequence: CASSQDEGGAGELFF. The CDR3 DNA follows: TGTGCCAGCAGCCAAGATGAGGGAGGGGCCGGGGAGCTGTTTTTT.

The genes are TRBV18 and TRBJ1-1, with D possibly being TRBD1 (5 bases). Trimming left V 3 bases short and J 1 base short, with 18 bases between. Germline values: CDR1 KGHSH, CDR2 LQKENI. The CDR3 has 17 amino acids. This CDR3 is CASSPIMPRDGNTEAFF. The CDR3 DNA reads TGTGCCAGCTCACCGATAATGCCCCGGGACGGGAACACTGAAGCTTTCTTT.